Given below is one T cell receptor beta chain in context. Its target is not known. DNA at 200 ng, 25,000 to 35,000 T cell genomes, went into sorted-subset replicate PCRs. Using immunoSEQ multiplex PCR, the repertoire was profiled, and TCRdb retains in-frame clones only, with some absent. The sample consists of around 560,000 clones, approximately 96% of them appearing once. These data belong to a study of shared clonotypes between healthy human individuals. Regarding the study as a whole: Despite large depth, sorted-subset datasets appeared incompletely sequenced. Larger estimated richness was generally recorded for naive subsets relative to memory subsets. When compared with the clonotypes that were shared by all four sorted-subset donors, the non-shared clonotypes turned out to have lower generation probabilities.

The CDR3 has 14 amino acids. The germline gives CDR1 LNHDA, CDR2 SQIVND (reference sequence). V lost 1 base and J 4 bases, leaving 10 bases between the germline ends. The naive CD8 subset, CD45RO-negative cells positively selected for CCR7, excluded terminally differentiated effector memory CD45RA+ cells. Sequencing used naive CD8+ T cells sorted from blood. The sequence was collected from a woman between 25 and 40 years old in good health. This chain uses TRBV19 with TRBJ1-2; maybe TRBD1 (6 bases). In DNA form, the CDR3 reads TGTGCCAGTAGTATAGCTCAGGGGAGCTATGGCTACACCTTC. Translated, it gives CASSIAQGSYGYTF. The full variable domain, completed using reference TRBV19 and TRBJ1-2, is DGGITQSPKYLFRKEGQNVTLSCEQNLNHDAMYWYRQDPGQGLRLIYYSQIVNDFQKGDIAEGYSVSREKKESFPLTVTSAQKNPTAFYLCASSIAQGSYGYTFGSGTRLTVV.